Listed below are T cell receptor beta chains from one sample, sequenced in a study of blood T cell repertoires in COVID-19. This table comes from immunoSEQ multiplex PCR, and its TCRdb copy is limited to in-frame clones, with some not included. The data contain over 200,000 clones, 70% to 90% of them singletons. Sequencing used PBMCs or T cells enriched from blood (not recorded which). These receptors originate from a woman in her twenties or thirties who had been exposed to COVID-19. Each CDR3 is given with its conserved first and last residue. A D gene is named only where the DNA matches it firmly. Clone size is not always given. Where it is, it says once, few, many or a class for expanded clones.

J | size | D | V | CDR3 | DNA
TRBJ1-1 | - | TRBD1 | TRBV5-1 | CASWGQGGTEAFF | TGCGCCAGCTGGGGACAGGGGGGAACTGAAGCTTTCTTT
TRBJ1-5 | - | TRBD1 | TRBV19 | CASTNMGTTGRNQPQHF | TGTGCCAGTACCAATATGGGTACGACAGGGAGGAATCAGCCCCAGCATTTT
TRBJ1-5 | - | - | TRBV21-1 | CASSSQGSDQPQHF | TGTGCCAGCAGCTCACAGGGATCGGATCAGCCCCAGCATTTT
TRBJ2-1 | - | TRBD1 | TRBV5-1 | CASSLTGDRYEQFF | TGCGCCAGCAGCTTGACAGGGGATCGGTATGAGCAGTTCTTC
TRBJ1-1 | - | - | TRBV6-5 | CASSTDGGAFF | TGTGCCAGCAGCACCGACGGGGGAGCTTTCTTT
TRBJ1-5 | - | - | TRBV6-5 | CASSYGASQPQHF | TGTGCCAGCAGTTACGGGGCAAGTCAGCCCCAGCATTTT
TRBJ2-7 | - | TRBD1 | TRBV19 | CASSRGLRTGGIDEQYF | TGTGCCAGTAGTAGGGGCCTCAGGACAGGGGGCATCGACGAGCAGTACTTC
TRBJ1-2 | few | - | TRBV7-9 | CASSLVVDSSSAGYTF | TGTGCCAGCAGCTTAGTGGTCGACAGTTCCTCAGCTGGCTACACCTTC
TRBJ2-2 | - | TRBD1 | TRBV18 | CASSQNRDRGTGELFF | TGTGCCAGCTCACAAAACCGGGACAGGGGCACCGGGGAGCTGTTTTTT
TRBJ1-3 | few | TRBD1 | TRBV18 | CASSPQQGAGNTIYF | TGTGCCAGCTCACCCCAACAGGGGGCTGGAAACACCATATATTTT
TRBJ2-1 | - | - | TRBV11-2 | CASSFRENEQFF | TGTGCCAGCAGCTTCCGGGAAAATGAGCAGTTCTTC
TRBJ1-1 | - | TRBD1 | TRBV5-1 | CASSAGQGANTEAFF | TGCGCCAGCAGCGCGGGACAGGGGGCCAACACTGAAGCTTTCTTT
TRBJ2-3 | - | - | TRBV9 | CASSVGGKLTDTQYF | TGTGCCAGCAGCGTAGGAGGAAAGCTCACAGATACGCAGTATTTT
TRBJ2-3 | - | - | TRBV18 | CASSPRSSGTDTQYF | TGTGCCAGCTCACCACGGTCTAGCGGCACAGATACGCAGTATTTT
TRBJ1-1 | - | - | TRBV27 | CASSPLRGGTEAFF | TGTGCCAGCAGCCCTCTGAGGGGGGGGACTGAAGCTTTCTTT
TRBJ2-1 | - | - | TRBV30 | CAWSAATNSYNEQFF | TGTGCCTGGAGTGCCGCGACAAACTCCTACAATGAGCAGTTCTTC
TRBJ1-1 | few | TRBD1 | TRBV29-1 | CSATGPMNTEAFF | TGCAGCGCGACAGGGCCCATGAACACTGAAGCTTTCTTT
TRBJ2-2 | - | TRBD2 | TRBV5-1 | CASSLVRTSGAVGELFF | TGCGCCAGCAGCTTGGTTCGGACTAGCGGGGCAGTCGGGGAGCTGTTTTTT
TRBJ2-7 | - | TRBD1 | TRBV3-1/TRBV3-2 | CASSQDLTGAPYEQYF | TGTGCCAGCAGCCAAGATCTGACAGGGGCCCCCTACGAGCAGTACTTC
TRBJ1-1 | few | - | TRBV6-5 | CASRLDKNTEAFF | TGTGCCAGCAGATTAGACAAGAACACTGAAGCTTTCTTT
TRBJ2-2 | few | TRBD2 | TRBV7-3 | CASSLTTSGGNTGELFF | TGTGCCAGCAGCCTTACGACTAGCGGGGGGAACACCGGGGAGCTGTTTTTT
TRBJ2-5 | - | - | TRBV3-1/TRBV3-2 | CASSLRLGAETQYF | TGTGCCAGCAGCCTCCGACTCGGTGCAGAGACCCAGTACTTC
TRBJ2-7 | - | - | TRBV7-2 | CASSFPSVHEQYF | TGTGCCAGCAGCTTCCCTAGCGTCCACGAGCAGTACTTC
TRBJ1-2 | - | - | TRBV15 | CATSRVSGTDYTF | TGTGCCACCAGCAGAGTCTCAGGAACGGACTACACCTTC
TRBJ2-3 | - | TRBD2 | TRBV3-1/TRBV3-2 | CASSQTSGGPDTQYF | TGTGCCAGCAGCCAGACTAGCGGGGGGCCAGATACGCAGTATTTT
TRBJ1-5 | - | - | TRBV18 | CASTRGESSNQPQHF | TGTGCCAGCACACGGGGGGAGAGTAGCAATCAGCCCCAGCATTTT
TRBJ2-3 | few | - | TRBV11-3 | CASSLGSGSTDTQYF | TGTGCCAGCAGCTTAGGATCGGGGAGCACAGATACGCAGTATTTT
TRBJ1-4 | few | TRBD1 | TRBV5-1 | CASSAQGGTNEKLFF | TGCGCCAGCAGCGCCCAGGGGGGCACTAATGAAAAACTGTTTTTT
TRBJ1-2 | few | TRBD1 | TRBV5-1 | CASRMTGEYGYTF | TGCGCCAGCAGGATGACAGGGGAATATGGCTACACCTTC
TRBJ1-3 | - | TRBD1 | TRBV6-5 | CASRTGDGNTIYF | TGTGCCAGCAGGACAGGGGACGGAAACACCATATATTTT
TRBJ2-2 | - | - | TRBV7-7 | CASSPGVTNTGELFF | TGTGCCAGCAGCCCCGGAGTCACGAACACCGGGGAGCTGTTTTTT
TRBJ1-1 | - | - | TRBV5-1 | CASSLGALADTEAFF | TGCGCCAGCAGCTTGGGGGCTTTAGCGGACACTGAAGCTTTCTTT
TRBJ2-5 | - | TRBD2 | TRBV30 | CAWSVLLRGDQETQYF | TGTGCCTGGAGTGTACTTTTGCGGGGGGATCAAGAGACCCAGTACTTC
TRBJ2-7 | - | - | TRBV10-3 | CAISGPGHSYEQYF | TGTGCCATCAGTGGACCGGGACATTCCTACGAGCAGTACTTC
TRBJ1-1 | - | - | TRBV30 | CAWRKGGGPEAFF | TGTGCCTGGAGAAAAGGTGGAGGCCCTGAAGCTTTCTTT
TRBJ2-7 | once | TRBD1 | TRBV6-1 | CASSEKDRGSYEQYF | TGTGCCAGCAGTGAAAAGGACAGGGGGAGTTACGAGCAGTACTTC
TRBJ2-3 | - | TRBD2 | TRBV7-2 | CASSLLGASGGKQYF | TGTGCCAGCAGCTTACTTGGGGCTAGCGGGGGAAAGCAGTATTTT
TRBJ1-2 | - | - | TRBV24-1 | CATSDPGVDGYTF | TGTGCCACCAGTGATCCCGGGGTAGATGGCTACACCTTC
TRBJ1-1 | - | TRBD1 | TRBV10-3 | CAISEQIQGAAEAFF | TGTGCCATCAGTGAGCAAATTCAGGGGGCCGCTGAAGCTTTCTTT
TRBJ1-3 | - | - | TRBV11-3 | CASSLTDSVGNTIYF | TGTGCCAGCAGCTTAACGGACAGCGTTGGAAACACCATATATTTT
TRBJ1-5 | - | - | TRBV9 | CASSVEGLNDQPQHF | TGTGCCAGCAGCGTAGAAGGACTCAACGATCAGCCCCAGCATTTT
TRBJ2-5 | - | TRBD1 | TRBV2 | CASIRDRGFETQYF | TGTGCCAGCATTCGGGACAGGGGGTTCGAGACCCAGTACTTC